The entry below describes one T cell receptor beta chain. There is no known antigen for this receptor. Base qualities are not at hand, and no much larger clone is one base apart. Library prep was done by the immunoSEQ multiplex PCR assay. The source is immuneACCESS, and TCRdb retained only in-frame sequences with V and J called. Part of the clones is not carried over; for the studies checked, unresolved V genes explain less than half of this, and the remainder is unexplained. The sample records approximately 86,000 clones, about 92% of which are singletons. The top ten constitute approximately 1.5% of the sample. This entry belongs to a study of control samples from healthy donors and cancer patients (dated by TCRdb to the early 2020s). The source is a woman aged 30 to 39 in good health. The sample comprised blood.

The CDR3 sequence is CASSLAGNSYGYTF. DNA sequence: TGTGCCAGCAGCTTAGCGGGGAACAGCTATGGCTACACCTTC. The rearranged chain carries TRBV7-9 and TRBJ1-2; no D segment can be confidently identified. V drops 0 bases and J drops 4 bases, leaving 9 bases in between. The CDR3 covers 14 residues, taking in both the cysteine and the phenylalanine. The kept DNA is CDR3 alone, 42 bases in frame from the first base. The CDR1 and CDR2 encoded by the germline V gene (reference sequence) are SEHNR and FQNEAQ. Extended through the reference TRBV7-9 and TRBJ1-2 proteins, this CDR3 yields the full variable domain: DTGVSQNPRHKITKRGQNVTFRCDPISEHNRLYWYRQTLGQGPEFLTYFQNEAQLEKSRLLSDRFSAERPKGSFSTLEIQRTEQGDSAMYLCASSLAGNSYGYTFGSGTRLTVV.